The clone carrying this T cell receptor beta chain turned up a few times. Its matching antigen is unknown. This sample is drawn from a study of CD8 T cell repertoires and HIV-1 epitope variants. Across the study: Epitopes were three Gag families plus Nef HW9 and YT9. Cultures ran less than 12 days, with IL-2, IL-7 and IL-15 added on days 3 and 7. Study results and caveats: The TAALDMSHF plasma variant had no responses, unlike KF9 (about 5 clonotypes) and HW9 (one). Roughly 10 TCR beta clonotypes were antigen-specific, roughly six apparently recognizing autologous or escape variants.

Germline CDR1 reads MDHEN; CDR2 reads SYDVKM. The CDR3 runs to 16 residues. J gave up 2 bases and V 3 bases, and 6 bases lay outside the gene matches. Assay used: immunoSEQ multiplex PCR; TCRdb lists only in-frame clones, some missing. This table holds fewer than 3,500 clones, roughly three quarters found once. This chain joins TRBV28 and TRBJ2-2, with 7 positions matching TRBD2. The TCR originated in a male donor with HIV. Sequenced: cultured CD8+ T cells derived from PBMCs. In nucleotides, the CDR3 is TGTGCCAGCAGTTTTGCCCTAGCGGCAAACACCGGGGAGCTGTTTTTT. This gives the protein CASSFALAANTGELFF.